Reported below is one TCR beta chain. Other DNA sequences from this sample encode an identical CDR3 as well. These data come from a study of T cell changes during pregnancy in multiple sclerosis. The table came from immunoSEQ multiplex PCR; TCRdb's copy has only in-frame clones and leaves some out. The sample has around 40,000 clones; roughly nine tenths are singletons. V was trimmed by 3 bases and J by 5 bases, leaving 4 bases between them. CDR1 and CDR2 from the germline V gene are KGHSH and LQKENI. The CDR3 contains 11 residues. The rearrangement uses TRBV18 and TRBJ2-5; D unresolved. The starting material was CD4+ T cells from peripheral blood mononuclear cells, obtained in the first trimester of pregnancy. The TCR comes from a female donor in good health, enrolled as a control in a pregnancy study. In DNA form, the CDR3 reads TGTGCCAGCTCACCTCAGGAGACCCAGTACTTC. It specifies CASSPQETQYF.